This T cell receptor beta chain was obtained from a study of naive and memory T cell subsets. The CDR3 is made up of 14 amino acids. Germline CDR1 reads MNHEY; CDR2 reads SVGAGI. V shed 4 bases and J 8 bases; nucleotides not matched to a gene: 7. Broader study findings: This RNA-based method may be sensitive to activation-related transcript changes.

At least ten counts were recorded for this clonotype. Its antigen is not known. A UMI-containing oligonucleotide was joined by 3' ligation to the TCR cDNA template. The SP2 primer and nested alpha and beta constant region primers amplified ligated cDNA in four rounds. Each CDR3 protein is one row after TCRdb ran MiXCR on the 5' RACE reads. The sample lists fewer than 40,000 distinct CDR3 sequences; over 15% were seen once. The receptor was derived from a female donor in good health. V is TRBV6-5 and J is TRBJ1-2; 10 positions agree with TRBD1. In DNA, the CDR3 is TGTGCCAGCAGTTTTTCGGGACAGGGGAAAGGCTACACCTTC. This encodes CASSFSGQGKGYTF.